Shown below are 30 T cell receptor beta chains from a single sample sequenced in a study of cytomegalovirus exposure and HLA in healthy donors. Both 60 Vbeta primers and 13 Jbeta primers went into the PCR. Libraries were prepared by immunoSEQ multiplex PCR; TCRdb keeps only in-frame clonotypes and omits some of them. The sample lists some 140,000 clones, about 80% occurring once. The source material was PBMCs. These receptors were obtained from a woman aged 40 to 50 in good health and CMV-seronegative.

This clone was picked up a small number of times. This chain uses TRBV5-4 with TRBJ1-1; a weak D match, TRBD1 (6 bases). The CDR3 consists of 15 residues. Per the germline V gene, CDR1 is SGHNT and CDR2 is YYREEE (reference sequence). V gave up 4 bases and J gave up 1 base, with 14 bases separating them. As DNA, the CDR3 is TGTGCCAGCAGCCCCTGGGGAGGGGGGAACACTGAAGCTTTCTTT. Protein product: CASSPWGGGNTEAFF.

The chain joins TRBV5-1 to TRBJ2-7, with 9 bases fitting TRBD1. J gave up 3 bases and V 4 bases, and 5 bases lay outside the gene matches. This CDR3 region has 14 residues. Per germline, CDR1 SGHRS and CDR2 YFSETQ. CDR3 bases: TGCGCCAGCAGCCAAGGACAGGGGATCTACGAGCAGTACTTC. It specifies CASSQGQGIYEQYF.

The rearrangement links TRBV5-1 to TRBJ1-2; D not certain. V was shortened by 0 bases and J by 2 bases, with 5 bases between the two germline ends. The CDR3 totals 13 residues. Looked up from germline, CDR1 is SGHRS and CDR2 is YFSETQ. The CDR3 nucleotides read TGCGCCAGCAGCTTGGGCCGGAACTATGGCTACACCTTC. This encodes CASSLGRNYGYTF.

This clone was seen once. V and J are TRBV5-6 and TRBJ1-2; TRBD1 matches 9 bases. The CDR3 spans 15 residues. Looked up from germline, CDR1 is SGHDT and CDR2 is YYEEEE. V was clipped by 4 bases and J by 4 bases; unmatched bases: 8. CDR3 loop: CASSPKDRGVYGYTF. DNA of the CDR3: TGTGCCAGCAGCCCAAAAGACAGGGGGGTCTATGGCTACACCTTC. The full variable domain, its missing parts supplied by reference TRBV5-6 and TRBJ1-2, is DAGVTQSPTHLIKTRGQQVTLRCSPKSGHDTVSWYQQALGQGPQFIFQYYEEEERQRGNFPDRFSGHQFPNYSSELNVNALLLGDSALYLCASSPKDRGVYGYTFGSGTRLTVV.

The chain combines TRBV4-1 with TRBJ1-6, with no clear D. The germline CDR1 and CDR2 sequences are MGHRA and YSYEKL. Trimming took off 2 bases at V and 0 bases at J, with 14 bases between the two ends. This CDR3 comprises 18 residues. The chain's CDR3 is CASSQPARAGSYNSPLHF. The CDR3 DNA reads TGCGCCAGCAGCCAACCAGCGAGGGCAGGCTCCTATAATTCACCCCTCCACTTT.

The J gene is TRBJ1-1, the V gene TRBV29-1, with a weak D call TRBD1 (5 bases). The CDR3 has 13 residues. From germline, CDR1 is SQVTM and CDR2 ANQGSEA. Trimming left V 7 bases short and J 4 bases short, with 16 bases between. Written as DNA, the CDR3 is TGCAGCGCTCAGGGCGGTTTGGGCACTGAAGCTTTCTTT. Encoded protein: CSAQGGLGTEAFF.

The V call is TRBV7-9, the J call TRBJ2-5; a weak D match, TRBD1 (6 bases). The CDR3 has 15 amino acids. The V end lost 2 bases, the J end lost 2 bases, and 12 bases lay between the germline ends. Germline V gives CDR1 SEHNR, CDR2 FQNEAQ (reference sequence). The DNA of the CDR3 is TGTGCCAGCAGCTTACCGGACAGCCTACAAGAGACCCAGTACTTC. This codes for CASSLPDSLQETQYF.

The chain combines TRBV11-3 with TRBJ2-3; 9 bases fit TRBD1. CDR3 length: 18 amino acids. Germline loops: CDR1 SGHNT, CDR2 YENEEA. V lost 1 base, J lost 3 bases, and 11 bases stayed unmatched. The CDR3 DNA reads TGTGCCAGCAGCTTAGCCTCGGCCGGGACAGGGAGGACAGATACGCAGTATTTT. Translated: CASSLASAGTGRTDTQYF.

About this clone: Other nucleotide sequences in the sample specify the same CDR3. This chain connects TRBV5-6 to TRBJ2-1, with D unclear. Trimming removed 3 bases from V and 6 bases from J, with 4 bases in between. Germline V gives CDR1 SGHDT, CDR2 YYEEEE. The length of the CDR3 is 11 residues. The CDR3 DNA follows: TGTGCCAGCAGCTATAGCAATGAGCAGTTCTTC. Amino acids: CASSYSNEQFF.

The V gene is TRBV11-2, the J gene TRBJ1-2, with D possibly TRBD1 on 5 matching bases. CDR3 length equals 14 residues. V lost 2 bases and J lost 4, with 11 bases in between. The germline gives CDR1 SGHAT, CDR2 FQNNGV. CDR3 amino acids: CASSLFRDSYGYTF. The DNA of the CDR3 is TGTGCCAGCAGCTTATTCCGTGACAGCTATGGCTACACCTTC.

This clone has a handful of counts. The rearrangement joins TRBV7-9 to TRBJ1-2, with 7 bases aligning to TRBD1. The CDR3 is made up of 15 amino acids. The V gene end was trimmed by 5 bases and the J gene end by 7 bases; junction bases not matched to a gene: 13. Germline V gives CDR1 SEHNR, CDR2 FQNEAQ (reference sequence). The CDR3 coding sequence is TGTGCCAGCAGCACTAACGTCGGGGCAGGGGGTGGCTACACCTTC. The encoded protein is CASSTNVGAGGGYTF.

This chain uses TRBV11-2 with TRBJ2-7, with D perhaps TRBD2 (5 bases). Germline loops: CDR1 SGHAT, CDR2 FQNNGV. V lost 5 bases to trimming and J lost 3 bases, with 14 bases between them. The CDR3 is 14 residues long. The CDR3 is CASSRGRLSYEQYF. Written as DNA, the CDR3 is TGTGCCAGCAGCCGGGGAAGGTTAAGCTACGAGCAGTACTTC.

The chain combines TRBV5-1 with TRBJ2-5; a possible D gene is TRBD2 (5 bases). The germline CDR1 and CDR2 sequences are SGHRS and YFSETQ. This CDR3 spans 16 amino acids. V gave up 0 bases and J gave up 7 bases, with 19 bases separating them. The CDR3 DNA follows: TGCGCCAGCAGCTTGGCCGGTGAAGCGCGGGCGGGGACCCAGTACTTC. Translation: CASSLAGEARAGTQYF. The full variable domain, rest sourced from reference TRBV5-1 and TRBJ2-5, is KAGVTQTPRYLIKTRGQQVTLSCSPISGHRSVSWYQQTPGQGLQFLFEYFSETQRNKGNFPGRFSGRQFSNSRSEMNVSTLELGDSALYLCASSLAGEARAGTQYFGPGTRLLVL.

The chain's CDR3 is CASSPTGENEKLFF. Here the CDR3 DNA reads TGTGCCAGCAGTCCGACAGGGGAGAATGAAAAACTGTTTTTT. The chain employs TRBV6-5 and TRBJ1-4; the match to TRBD1 covers 8 bases. The CDR3 is 14 amino acids. In germline, CDR1 is MNHEY, CDR2 SVGAGI. Trimming at V came to 5 bases and at J to 5 bases, leaving 4 bases not matched to a gene.

This rearrangement joins TRBV5-1 to TRBJ2-3, with 8 bases identical to TRBD2. CDR1 SGHRS and CDR2 YFSETQ come from the germline V gene. Trimming at V came to 5 bases and at J to 5 bases, leaving 7 bases not matched to a gene. The CDR3 runs 14 residues. For the CDR3, the DNA is TGCGCCAGCAGTCCGGGGGGGCCAGTAGATACGCAGTATTTT. This translates into CASSPGGPVDTQYF.

J is TRBJ1-2 and V is TRBV28; D is perhaps TRBD1 (5 bases). CDR1 and CDR2 (germline): MDHEN, SYDVKM. V was cut by 7 bases and J by 6 bases, with 15 bases left in between. This CDR3 comprises 13 residues. DNA of the CDR3: TGTGCCAGCAAAAGTGGCAGGGAACATGGCTACACCTTC. Residues: CASKSGREHGYTF.

The rearrangement joins TRBV6-1 to TRBJ1-5; 7 positions match TRBD1. CDR1 and CDR2 from the germline V gene are MNHNS and SASEGT. V trimming: 6 bases; J trimming: 7 bases; junction bases outside the gene matches: 6. The CDR3 covers 13 residues. The chain's CDR3 is CASRATGDQPQHF. CDR3 bases: TGTGCCAGCAGGGCTACAGGGGACCAGCCCCAGCATTTT.

The chain joins TRBV14 to TRBJ1-2, with 9 bases matching TRBD1. Germline loops: CDR1 SGHDN, CDR2 FVKESK. The trim removed 3 bases at V and 2 bases at J, leaving 1 base unmatched. The CDR3 is 14 amino acids. The chain's CDR3 is CASSQDRGNYGYTF. The DNA of the CDR3 is TGTGCCAGCAGCCAGGACAGGGGAAACTATGGCTACACCTTC.

This clone occurred a few times. The chain uses TRBV18 and TRBJ1-1; tentatively, D is TRBD1 (5 bases). This CDR3 has 15 residues. Trimming took 2 bases from V and 4 from J, leaving 14 bases between them. Germline V CDR1 and CDR2: KGHSH, LQKENI. The CDR3 bases are TGTGCCAGCTCACCAAAGTCACTGCAGGGCACTGAAGCTTTCTTT. This translates into CASSPKSLQGTEAFF.

The chain has TRBV7-2 and TRBJ2-1; D is ambiguous. V shed 6 bases and J shed 7 bases, with 13 bases lying between them. Germline loops: CDR1 SGHTA, CDR2 FQGNSA. The CDR3 is 13 residues long. Here the CDR3 reads CASSEVIRNEQFF. CDR3 in DNA: TGTGCCAGCAGTGAGGTAATAAGGAATGAGCAGTTCTTC.

The chain carries TRBV28 and TRBJ2-1, with D possibly TRBD1 on 5 matching bases. Germline CDR1 and CDR2: MDHEN and SYDVKM. V dropped 4 bases and J dropped 3 bases, with 13 bases sitting between them. This CDR3 contains 15 residues. The CDR3 loop is CASSYQGGNYNEQFF. Here the CDR3 DNA reads TGTGCCAGCAGTTATCAGGGCGGCAACTACAATGAGCAGTTCTTC.

The gene calls are TRBV6-1 and TRBJ1-3; TRBD1 aligns across 10 bases. CDR1 and CDR2 (germline): MNHNS, SASEGT. The CDR3 totals 14 residues. The V segment lost 7 bases and the J segment 4 bases; nucleotides outside the gene matches: 4. For the CDR3, the DNA is TGTGCCAGCAATTGGGACAGGGGCGGAAACACCATATATTTT. This translates into CASNWDRGGNTIYF.

This chain uses TRBV19 with TRBJ2-1, with 15 bases aligning to TRBD2. Germline V lookup: CDR1 LNHDA, CDR2 SQIVND (reference sequence). J lost 2 bases, V lost 3 bases, and 14 bases had no gene match. This CDR3 has 21 amino acids. In DNA form, the CDR3 reads TGTGCCAGTAGTATCGGAGGAGCGGGACTAGCGGGGGGTGGCACCTACAATGAGCAGTTCTTC. As protein: CASSIGGAGLAGGGTYNEQFF.

The chain employs TRBV13 and TRBJ2-7, with 13 bases that match TRBD2. This CDR3 has 20 residues. V trimming: 6 bases; J trimming: 0 bases; junction bases outside the gene matches: 17. Germline CDR1 PRHDT, CDR2 FYEKMQ (reference sequence). CDR3 coding DNA: TGTGCCAGCAGTATACTAGGACTAGCGGGAGAGAATTCCGTCTCCTACGAGCAGTACTTC. Translating gives CASSILGLAGENSVSYEQYF. The entire variable domain, with the rest obtained from reference TRBV13 and TRBJ2-7, is as follows: AAGVIQSPRHLIKEKRETATLKCYPIPRHDTVYWYQQGPGQDPQFLISFYEKMQSDKGSIPDRFSAQQFSDYHSELNMSSLELGDSALYFCASSILGLAGENSVSYEQYFGPGTRLTVT.

V and J are TRBV5-1 and TRBJ2-5, with D hard to call. The CDR3 has 15 residues. Germline V lookup: CDR1 SGHRS, CDR2 YFSETQ. V lost 0 bases, J lost 5 bases, and 14 bases lay in between. As DNA, the CDR3 is TGCGCCAGCAGCTTGGGGCAGCCAAGCAGGGAGACCCAGTACTTC. Translation: CASSLGQPSRETQYF.

The DNA for the CDR3 is TGTGCCAGCAGCACGGGACAGGCAACCTACGAGCAGTACTTC. It specifies CASSTGQATYEQYF. The rearrangement uses TRBV7-8 and TRBJ2-7; 8 positions match TRBD1. Germline V gene sequence: CDR1 SGHVS, CDR2 FQNEAQ. The CDR3 runs 14 residues. Trimming removed 5 bases from V and 2 bases from J; junction bases left unmatched: 5.

The table lists this clone with many counts. The rearrangement uses TRBV6-4 and TRBJ2-3, with TRBD2 matching 8 bases. Germline V gives CDR1 MRHNA, CDR2 SNTAGT. The CDR3 runs to 17 residues. The J segment lost 2 bases and the V segment lost 0 bases, leaving 7 bases of the junction unmatched. CDR3 amino acids: CASSDSSGGGHTDTQYF. CDR3 nucleotides: TGTGCCAGCAGTGACTCCAGCGGGGGAGGACACACAGATACGCAGTATTTT.

This clone came up a few times. The genes are TRBV7-9 and TRBJ2-6, with D maybe TRBD1 (5 bases). The CDR3 contains 17 residues. The germline V gene has CDR1 SEHNR and CDR2 FQNEAQ (reference sequence). The V end was cut by 5 bases, the J end by 3 bases, with 17 bases between. The CDR3 sequence: CASSPPDTPRGANVLTF. The CDR3, as DNA: TGTGCCAGCAGCCCCCCGGACACCCCCCGTGGGGCCAACGTCCTGACTTTC.

The chain joins TRBV5-1 to TRBJ1-5, with a possible D match to TRBD1 (6 bases). There are 15 residues in the CDR3. V was pared by 1 base and J by 3 bases, with 11 bases between. Per germline, CDR1 SGHRS and CDR2 YFSETQ. The CDR3 nucleotides read TGCGCCAGCAGCTTGTCAGGGGCGGCCAATCAGCCCCAGCATTTT. This encodes CASSLSGAANQPQHF.

The CDR3 sequence: CASSILAGGNNEQFF. For the CDR3, the DNA is TGTGCCAGCAGCATTCTAGCGGGAGGGAACAATGAGCAGTTCTTC. The rearrangement uses TRBV27 and TRBJ2-1, with 12 bases that match TRBD2. Germline-derived CDR1 and CDR2 are MNHEY and SMNVEV (reference sequence). CDR3 length: 15 residues. The V segment lost 6 bases and the J segment 5 bases; nucleotides outside the gene matches: 5.